This TCR beta chain is from a study of cytomegalovirus exposure and HLA in healthy donors. Study results and caveats: More clonal expansion characterized HLA-associated TCR beta chains than equally common others in a later analysis. In vitro work confirmed that three CMV-associated chains recognize CMV antigens.

To note about this clone: The antigen is unknown.

This CDR3 is 16 amino acids long. Germline CDR1 and CDR2: MNHNY and SVGAGI (reference sequence). Trimming at V came to 0 bases and at J to 0 bases, leaving 4 bases not matched to a gene. It was with 60 Vbeta and 13 Jbeta primers that the PCR ran. Assay used: immunoSEQ multiplex PCR; TCRdb lists only in-frame clones, some missing. The data show nearly 200,000 clones, more than 75% seen once. The sequence derives from a man aged 25-45 years in good health and CMV-seronegative. Material: PBMCs. The rearrangement uses TRBV6-6 and TRBJ2-7, with TRBD2 matching 8 bases. The chain's CDR3 is CASSYSMREDSYEQYF. In DNA form, the CDR3 reads TGTGCCAGCAGTTACTCGATGCGGGAGGACTCCTACGAGCAGTACTTC.